This TCR beta chain was sequenced during a study of blood T cell repertoires in COVID-19. The wider study: Samples of COVID-19 (acute and convalescent) were obtained from the United States, Italy and Spain. Sources were T cells, B-cell-depleted T cells, or PBMCs; the material itself was cDNA or gDNA.

This clone was seen more than once but under ten times. Original processing methods: Reference gene primer amplification gave nucleated cell count estimates. The repertoire was sequenced with immunoSEQ multiplex PCR; TCRdb's copy has only in-frame clones and lacks some. The DNA was the basis for D and trimming; V, J and clone size are from that table. The table includes 50,000 to 65,000 clones, 88% detected once. V shed 0 bases, J shed 8 bases, and the junction held 7 bases outside the gene matches. Germline V gene data show CDR1 as KGHSY and CDR2 as FQNENV. The CDR3 has 15 residues. The rearrangement joins TRBV16 to TRBJ2-4; TRBD1 agrees at 7 bases. The source material was peripheral blood. The clonotype originates from a man between 60 and 75 years old with acute or convalescent COVID-19. CDR3 region: CASSQSRDRVDIQYF. The CDR3, as DNA: TGTGCCAGCAGCCAATCCCGCGACAGGGTGGACATTCAGTACTTC.